The 19 T cell receptor beta chains given below trace back to one sample, sequenced in a study of blood T cell repertoires in COVID-19. The repertoire was sequenced with immunoSEQ multiplex PCR; TCRdb's copy has only in-frame clones and lacks some. The sample includes more than 300,000 clones, approximately 90% of them seen just once. Sequenced sample: PBMCs or T cells enriched from blood (not recorded which). Receptor source: a woman under 30 who had recovered from COVID-19.

This sequence joins TRBV19 and TRBJ2-5; 10 bases map to TRBD1. Germline assignment: CDR1 LNHDA and CDR2 SQIVND (reference sequence). CDR3 length equals 16 residues. V lost 3 bases to trimming and J lost 5 bases; unmatched junction nucleotides: 9. The chain's CDR3 is CASSIGLRTGGETQYF. The CDR3 nucleotides read TGTGCCAGTAGTATCGGCCTAAGGACAGGGGGGGAGACCCAGTACTTC.

This chain connects TRBV7-3 to TRBJ1-2; 8 bases agree with TRBD1. Trimming took 4 bases from V and 7 from J; bases not matched to a gene: 11. The CDR3 loop spans 15 amino acids. Germline V lookup: CDR1 SGHTA, CDR2 FQGTGA. CDR3 region: CASSSATGEGSGYTF. The CDR3 DNA sequence: TGTGCCAGCAGCTCAGCGACAGGGGAGGGCTCTGGCTACACCTTC.

This clone was seen a few times. The V and J genes are TRBV12-3 or TRBV12-4 and TRBJ1-2; the D gene is possibly TRBD1 (5 bases). Trimming pared 6 bases from V and 7 bases from J, leaving 12 bases between. The CDR3 consists of 12 residues. The chain's CDR3 is CASRTQGGGYTF. The CDR3 DNA sequence: TGTGCCAGCAGAACCCAGGGAGGTGGCTACACCTTC.

The chain joins TRBV18 to TRBJ1-2; D ambiguous. Germline assignment: CDR1 KGHSH and CDR2 LQKENI. V was trimmed by 3 bases and J by 6 bases, leaving 5 bases between them. This CDR3 is built from 11 residues. The CDR3 nucleotides read TGTGCCAGCTCACCGGAGCATGGCTACACCTTC. Its translation is CASSPEHGYTF. The variable domain in full, with the rest retrieved from reference TRBV18 and TRBJ1-2, is NAGVMQNPRHLVRRRGQEARLRCSPMKGHSHVYWYRQLPEEGLKFMVYLQKENIIDESGMPKERFSAEFPKEGPSILRIQQVVRGDSAAYFCASSPEHGYTFGSGTRLTVV.

V is TRBV10-3 and J is TRBJ2-5; 8 bases are shared with TRBD1. Germline CDR1 reads ENHRY; CDR2 reads SYGVKD. The CDR3 has 16 amino acids. The trim removed 3 bases at V and 4 bases at J, leaving 10 bases unmatched. The CDR3 DNA reads TGTGCCATCAGTGACACCAGGGGGCTTGATGGAGAGACCCAGTACTTC. Translating gives CAISDTRGLDGETQYF.

The chain employs TRBV11-2 and TRBJ1-2; D is unresolved. Germline CDR1 and CDR2: SGHAT and FQNNGV. The CDR3 is 15 residues long. Trimming pared 0 bases from V and 7 bases from J, leaving 15 bases between. The CDR3 nucleotides are TGTGCCAGCAGCTTAGACCTGGGAGTGGGAGGTGGCTACACCTTC. Protein sequence: CASSLDLGVGGGYTF.

The chain uses TRBV6-5 and TRBJ2-7; possibly TRBD2 for D (6 bases). V was pared by 4 bases and J by 2 bases, with 15 bases between. Germline lookup yields CDR1 MNHEY and CDR2 SVGAGI. This CDR3 contains 15 residues. DNA of the CDR3: TGTGCCAGCAGTTCCCTTCGCGGGGTTACCTACGAGCAGTACTTC. This codes for CASSSLRGVTYEQYF.

This chain uses TRBV7-3 with TRBJ2-2, with D possibly TRBD1 on 5 matching bases. Germline CDR1 reads SGHTA; CDR2 reads FQGTGA. This CDR3 is 13 amino acids long. Trimming took 7 bases from V and 2 from J, leaving 8 bases between them. CDR3 region: CASKGFNTGELFF. CDR3 coding DNA: TGTGCCAGCAAGGGGTTTAACACCGGGGAGCTGTTTTTT.

The V call is TRBV28, the J call TRBJ2-5; 12 bases are shared with TRBD2. This CDR3 has 18 amino acids. The V and J ends lost 2 bases and 4 bases, in that order; junction bases with no gene match: 11. The germline V gene has CDR1 MDHEN and CDR2 SYDVKM. DNA of the CDR3: TGTGCCAGCAGTTTACGCCCCGGCCTAGCGGGGGGGGGAGAGACCCAGTACTTC. It is translated as CASSLRPGLAGGGETQYF.

The J gene is TRBJ1-5, the V gene TRBV6-2 or TRBV6-3; 8 positions match TRBD1. The CDR3 runs 15 residues. Germline V gives CDR1 MNHEY, CDR2 SVGEGT. Losses at the gene ends were 2 bases for V and 2 bases for J; bases not matched to a gene: 2. The CDR3 DNA sequence: TGTGCCAGCAGTTACCCGGGACAGGGCAATCAGCCCCAGCATTTT. As protein: CASSYPGQGNQPQHF.

The V gene is TRBV19, the J gene TRBJ1-2; no definite D call. The germline V gene has CDR1 LNHDA and CDR2 SQIVND (reference sequence). Trimming removed 1 base from V and 3 bases from J, with 15 bases in between. The CDR3 runs to 16 residues. This CDR3 reads CASSIASGLGHYGYTF. CDR3 DNA: TGTGCCAGTAGTATAGCTTCCGGATTGGGCCACTATGGCTACACCTTC.

The chain recombines TRBV4-3 with TRBJ1-3; D is undetermined. CDR3 size: 15 residues. Trimming stripped 0 bases from V and 1 base from J, with 7 bases between. Germline V CDR1 and CDR2: LGHNA, YSLEER. The CDR3 bases are TGCGCCAGCAGCCAAGATGGAGCGTCTGGAAACACCATATATTTT. Protein product: CASSQDGASGNTIYF.

The genes are TRBV23-1 and TRBJ1-6; unclear D gene. Being an ORF, TRBV23-1 has a function that is uncertain. V was shortened by 0 bases and J by 7 bases, with 16 bases between the two germline ends. The CDR3 is made up of 17 amino acids. For the CDR3, the DNA is TGCGCCAGCAGTCAATCCAGGCGCCGAAGAAACAATTCACCCCTCCACTTT. Translating gives CASSQSRRRRNNSPLHF.

J is TRBJ2-2 and V is TRBV7-8; D is possibly TRBD1 (6 bases). This CDR3 region has 19 residues. Trimming removed 1 base at V and 6 bases at J, with 24 bases between. The germline gives CDR1 SGHVS, CDR2 FQNEAQ. In DNA, the CDR3 is TGTGCCAGCAGCTTAGATATTTTTCGGACAGTCCTCCACTCCGGGGAGCTGTTTTTT. Translation gives CASSLDIFRTVLHSGELFF.

This chain connects TRBV11-2 to TRBJ1-6; the match to TRBD1 covers 10 bases. Per the germline V gene, CDR1 is SGHAT and CDR2 is FQNNGV. The CDR3 is 16 residues long. The ends lost 1 base at V and 10 bases at J; junction bases unmatched: 7. The CDR3 DNA follows: TGTGCCAGCAGCTTAGTCGTCGGGGGACAGGGGTCACCCCTCCACTTT. As protein: CASSLVVGGQGSPLHF.

The J gene is TRBJ2-3, the V gene TRBV5-4; TRBD2 matches at 9 bases. The CDR3 runs 17 residues. The ends lost 4 bases at V and 4 bases at J; junction bases unmatched: 13. Germline CDR1 is SGHNT and CDR2 is YYREEE (reference sequence). The DNA of the CDR3 is TGTGCCAGCAGCCCCTTTTTGGCGCGGGGGGGACCAGATACGCAGTATTTT. This gives the protein CASSPFLARGGPDTQYF.

The J gene is TRBJ2-1, the V gene TRBV18, with D maybe TRBD1 (5 bases). V was trimmed by 3 bases and J by 1 base, leaving 16 bases between them. The V gene's germline CDR1 is KGHSH and CDR2 LQKENI. CDR3 length: 17 amino acids. DNA of the CDR3: TGTGCCAGCTCACCGGGGCCAGGGTGGGGTTCCTACAATGAGCAGTTCTTC. Translation gives CASSPGPGWGSYNEQFF. The entire variable domain, with the rest obtained from reference TRBV18 and TRBJ2-1, is as follows: NAGVMQNPRHLVRRRGQEARLRCSPMKGHSHVYWYRQLPEEGLKFMVYLQKENIIDESGMPKERFSAEFPKEGPSILRIQQVVRGDSAAYFCASSPGPGWGSYNEQFFGPGTRLTVL.

The chain carries TRBV2 and TRBJ2-3; a possible D gene is TRBD2 (5 bases). The CDR3 is 11 residues long. Trimming shortened V by 11 bases and J by 6 bases, and 12 bases separated the two germline ends. The germline V gene encodes CDR1 SNHLY and CDR2 FYNNEI. The CDR3 sequence is CAGEGLDTQYF. The CDR3 DNA reads as TGTGCCGGAGAGGGATTGGATACGCAGTATTTT.

J is TRBJ1-1 and V is TRBV7-9, with TRBD1 as a possible D gene (5 bases). Deletions cut 7 bases from V and 4 bases from J, with 25 bases between. The CDR3 runs 17 residues. The germline V gene has CDR1 SEHNR and CDR2 FQNEAQ (reference sequence). Here the CDR3 reads CASTPSLELRGSTEAFF. For the CDR3, the DNA is TGTGCCAGCACCCCGAGCTTAGAACTGCGGGGCTCCACTGAAGCTTTCTTT.